One sample yielded the 22 T cell receptor beta chains listed below, sequenced in a study of cytomegalovirus exposure and HLA in healthy donors. PCR primers comprised 60 Vbeta and 13 Jbeta primers. Some clones are missing from TCRdb's copy, which holds only in-frame ones; the method was immunoSEQ multiplex PCR. Of roughly 180,000 clones listed, about 78% were seen once; the top ten hold around 13%. Source material: PBMCs. These receptors were taken from a woman in her fifties or sixties in good health and CMV-seropositive.

This chain connects TRBV7-9 to TRBJ2-7; 8 bases line up with TRBD1. The ends lost 1 base at V and 3 bases at J; junction bases unmatched: 5. Germline values: CDR1 SEHNR, CDR2 FQNEAQ (reference sequence). The CDR3 consists of 15 residues. CDR3 sequence reads: CASSLVVGQGYEQYF. For the CDR3, the DNA is TGTGCCAGCAGCTTAGTCGTCGGACAGGGCTACGAGCAGTACTTC.

This rearrangement joins TRBV29-1 to TRBJ2-7, with TRBD1 identical over 10 bases. The CDR3 runs 12 residues. Germline assignment: CDR1 SQVTM and CDR2 ANQGSEA. Losses at the gene ends were 6 bases for V and 7 bases for J; bases not matched to a gene: 6. CDR3 bases: TGCAGCGTGACCGGACAGGGGGGAGAGCAGTACTTC. Amino acid sequence: CSVTGQGGEQYF.

The chain employs TRBV29-1 and TRBJ1-2; no clear D gene. The CDR3 consists of 12 residues. Germline-derived CDR1 and CDR2 are SQVTM and ANQGSEA. With 0 bases removed from V and 6 bases from J, the gap between germline ends came to 8 bases. CDR3 region: CSVEDRLDGYTF. The DNA of the CDR3 is TGCAGCGTTGAAGACAGGCTGGATGGCTACACCTTC.

This rearrangement joins TRBV14 to TRBJ1-1, with 9 bases identical to TRBD1. J gave up 3 bases and V 0 bases, and 11 bases lay outside the gene matches. Germline V gives CDR1 SGHDN, CDR2 FVKESK. The CDR3 is made up of 18 amino acids. The chain's CDR3 is CASSQDLGTGWKDTEAFF. CDR3 sequence (DNA): TGTGCCAGCAGCCAAGATTTAGGGACAGGGTGGAAGGACACTGAAGCTTTCTTT.

This chain joins TRBV7-9 and TRBJ2-3, with 8 nucleotides matching TRBD1. With 5 bases clipped from V and 2 bases from J, the junction kept 3 bases outside the gene matches. The CDR3 loop spans 14 amino acids. Per germline, CDR1 SEHNR and CDR2 FQNEAQ (reference sequence). The CDR3 loop reads CASSTGGVTDTQYF. The CDR3 DNA follows: TGTGCCAGCAGCACAGGGGGAGTCACAGATACGCAGTATTTT.

This rearrangement joins TRBV5-8 to TRBJ2-7; 8 positions agree with TRBD2. CDR1 is SGHTS, CDR2 YDEGEE, per germline. The CDR3 consists of 12 residues. J gave up 5 bases and V 9 bases, and 7 bases lay outside the gene matches. The CDR3, as DNA: TGTGCCATGTCGGGGGGGCCCCACGAGCAGTACTTC. Translating it yields CAMSGGPHEQYF.

The rearrangement links TRBV9 to TRBJ1-3; TRBD1 might be the D (5 bases). V shed 4 bases and J shed 2 bases, with 19 bases lying between them. Germline assignment: CDR1 SGDLS and CDR2 YYNGEE. The CDR3 consists of 17 residues. Written as DNA, the CDR3 is TGTGCCAGCAGCCCTGGGGCCGTCCCGTCCGCTGGAAACACCATATATTTT. Its protein product is CASSPGAVPSAGNTIYF.

Concerning this clone: At one end the junction does not follow the germline gene, possibly because of a read error. The CDR3 DNA is TGTTCCAGCAGCTTGGACGGGGGGTTAGAGCCCCAGCATTTT. This codes for CSSSLDGGLEPQHF. This chain uses TRBV7-9 with TRBJ1-5; a weak D match, TRBD1 (5 bases). The CDR3 is made up of 14 amino acids. The V gene's germline CDR1 is SEHNR and CDR2 FQNEAQ (reference sequence). Using reference TRBV7-9 and TRBJ1-5 for the parts outside the CDR3, the full variable domain is DTGVSQNPRHKITKRGQNVTFRCDPISEHNRLYWYRQTLGQGPEFLTYFQNEAQLEKSRLLSDRFSAERPKGSFSTLEIQRTEQGDSAMYLCSSSLDGGLEPQHFGDGTRLSIL.

This rearrangement joins TRBV5-1 to TRBJ2-7; TRBD1 might be the D (5 bases). V gave up 1 base and J gave up 2 bases, with 7 bases separating them. The germline gives CDR1 SGHRS, CDR2 YFSETQ. This CDR3 region has 13 residues. In DNA form, the CDR3 reads TGCGCCAGCAGCTTGCAGGGCCCCTACGAGCAGTACTTC. Amino acids: CASSLQGPYEQYF. Together with reference TRBV5-1 and TRBJ2-7, the CDR3 gives the full variable domain: KAGVTQTPRYLIKTRGQQVTLSCSPISGHRSVSWYQQTPGQGLQFLFEYFSETQRNKGNFPGRFSGRQFSNSRSEMNVSTLELGDSALYLCASSLQGPYEQYFGPGTRLTVT.

This chain links TRBV5-1 with TRBJ2-6, with D perhaps TRBD2 (6 bases). CDR1 and CDR2 (germline): SGHRS, YFSETQ. V was cut by 5 bases and J by 0 bases, with 15 bases left in between. This CDR3 is built from 17 residues. The CDR3 DNA reads as TGCGCCAGCAGTAATCGCGGGGTGAACTCTGGGGCCAACGTCCTGACTTTC. Translation: CASSNRGVNSGANVLTF.

The chain's CDR3 is CASSGQGNEQFF. For the CDR3, the DNA is TGTGCCAGCAGTGGTCAGGGTAATGAGCAGTTCTTC. This sequence joins TRBV6-1 and TRBJ2-1; perhaps TRBD1 as D (5 bases). The CDR3 has 12 residues. The V end was cut by 4 bases, the J end by 7 bases, with 8 bases between. Germline CDR1 reads MNHNS; CDR2 reads SASEGT.

This CDR3 reads CASSPSGRRGYTF. Written as DNA, the CDR3 is TGTGCCAGCAGCCCCTCCGGACGGAGGGGCTACACCTTC. The gene calls are TRBV5-6 and TRBJ1-2; D gene ambiguous. Trimming took 4 bases from V and 8 from J, leaving 15 bases between them. CDR1 is SGHDT and CDR2 is YYEEEE in the germline V gene. The CDR3 covers 13 residues.

The chain employs TRBV2 and TRBJ2-5; 8 bases align to TRBD1. This CDR3 region has 14 residues. Germline values: CDR1 SNHLY, CDR2 FYNNEI. Trimming cost V 6 bases and J 5 bases; bases outside gene matches: 8. The CDR3 is CASRTDRAVETQYF. CDR3 nucleotide sequence: TGTGCCAGCAGGACGGACAGGGCGGTGGAGACCCAGTACTTC.

In the case of this clone: Other DNA sequences in the same sample also yield this CDR3. The chain employs TRBV10-3 and TRBJ2-5; 10 bases are a match to TRBD2. Germline V gives CDR1 ENHRY, CDR2 SYGVKD. The CDR3 has 13 amino acids. The V segment lost 10 bases and the J segment 2 bases; nucleotides outside the gene matches: 4. The CDR3 DNA reads as TGTGCCAGTTCGGGACTAGCGCAAGAGACCCAGTACTTC. It codes for CASSGLAQETQYF.

The rearrangement uses TRBV5-6 and TRBJ1-3; weak D call: TRBD1 (5 bases). This CDR3 has 14 amino acids. Germline V gene data show CDR1 as SGHDT and CDR2 as YYEEEE. V was shortened by 3 bases and J by 2 bases, with 9 bases between the two germline ends. The chain's CDR3 is CASSSGQAGNTIYF. CDR3 DNA sequence: TGTGCCAGCAGCTCCGGACAAGCTGGAAACACCATATATTTT.

As regards this clone: A read error may account for a junction end that differs from germline. The chain employs TRBV7-9 and TRBJ2-7; the match to TRBD1 covers 8 bases. This CDR3 is 14 amino acids long. Germline CDR1 reads SEHNR; CDR2 reads FQNEAQ (reference sequence). DNA of the CDR3: TGTTCCAGCAGCTCGTCAGGGGGCGGGTACGAGCAGTACTTC. This codes for CSSSSSGGGYEQYF. The variable domain in full, with the rest retrieved from reference TRBV7-9 and TRBJ2-7, is DTGVSQNPRHKITKRGQNVTFRCDPISEHNRLYWYRQTLGQGPEFLTYFQNEAQLEKSRLLSDRFSAERPKGSFSTLEIQRTEQGDSAMYLCSSSSSGGGYEQYFGPGTRLTVT.

The chain uses TRBV6-5 and TRBJ2-2; tentative D call: TRBD1 (5 bases). The CDR3 contains 13 residues. V was pared by 7 bases and J by 4 bases, with 10 bases between. Germline V CDR1 and CDR2: MNHEY, SVGAGI. CDR3: CASTPRGTGELFF. Here the CDR3 DNA reads TGTGCCAGCACCCCAAGGGGCACCGGGGAGCTGTTTTTT.

The chain combines TRBV19 with TRBJ1-4; D not certain. Germline loops: CDR1 LNHDA, CDR2 SQIVND (reference sequence). Trimming shortened V by 2 bases and J by 5 bases, and 6 bases separated the two germline ends. The CDR3 contains 13 residues. Here the CDR3 DNA reads TGTGCCAGTAGTATAACGCGAAATGAAAAACTGTTTTTT. Protein sequence: CASSITRNEKLFF. Together with reference TRBV19 and TRBJ1-4, the CDR3 gives the full variable domain: DGGITQSPKYLFRKEGQNVTLSCEQNLNHDAMYWYRQDPGQGLRLIYYSQIVNDFQKGDIAEGYSVSREKKESFPLTVTSAQKNPTAFYLCASSITRNEKLFFGSGTQLSVL.

The rearrangement links TRBV6-1 to TRBJ2-3; D perhaps matches TRBD2 (5 bases). The CDR3 sequence is 14 residues long. The V and J ends lost 5 bases and 4 bases respectively, with 13 bases between them. Germline loops: CDR1 MNHNS, CDR2 SASEGT. The CDR3 nucleotides are TGTGCCAGCAGTCTGGACTGGGGAGCAGATACGCAGTATTTT. Translated, it gives CASSLDWGADTQYF.

The rearrangement joins TRBV5-5 to TRBJ1-2; the match to TRBD1 covers 8 bases. The germline CDR1 and CDR2 sequences are SGHKS and YYEKEE (reference sequence). With V trimmed by 4 bases and J by 4 bases, 6 bases remained unmatched. The CDR3 has 14 residues. The CDR3 nucleotides are TGTGCCAGCAGCCCGACAGGGGTGACCTATGGCTACACCTTC. Translation: CASSPTGVTYGYTF.

V usage is TRBV13 and J usage is TRBJ2-1; 7 nucleotides align to TRBD2. This CDR3 comprises 14 residues. Germline V gene sequence: CDR1 PRHDT, CDR2 FYEKMQ (reference sequence). Germline trimming cut 4 bases from V and 3 bases from J; bases unmatched to any gene: 3. The CDR3 nucleotides read TGTGCCAGCAGCTCCCGGGACTACTACAATGAGCAGTTCTTC. Translated: CASSSRDYYNEQFF.

V gene TRBV7-3 combines with J gene TRBJ1-5; D possibly corresponds to TRBD1 (6 bases). V was cut by 3 bases and J by 5 bases, with 8 bases left in between. CDR1 SGHTA and CDR2 FQGTGA come from the germline V gene. This CDR3 is 13 amino acids long. CDR3 in DNA: TGTGCCAGCAGCTTGGACAGATATCAGCCCCAGCATTTT. The encoded protein is CASSLDRYQPQHF.